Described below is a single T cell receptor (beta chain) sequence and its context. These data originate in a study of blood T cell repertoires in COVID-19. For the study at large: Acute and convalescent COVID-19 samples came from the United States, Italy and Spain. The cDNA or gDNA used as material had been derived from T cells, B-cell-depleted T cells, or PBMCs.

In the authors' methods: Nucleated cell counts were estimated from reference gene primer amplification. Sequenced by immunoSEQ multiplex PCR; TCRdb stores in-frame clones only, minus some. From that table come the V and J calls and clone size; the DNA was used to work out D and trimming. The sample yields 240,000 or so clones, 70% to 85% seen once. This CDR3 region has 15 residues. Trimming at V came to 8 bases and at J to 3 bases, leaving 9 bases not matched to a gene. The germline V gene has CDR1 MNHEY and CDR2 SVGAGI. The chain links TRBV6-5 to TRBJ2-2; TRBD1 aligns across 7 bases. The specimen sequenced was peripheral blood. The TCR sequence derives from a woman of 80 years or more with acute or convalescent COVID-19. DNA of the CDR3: TGTGCCAGCGGGCGAGGGGGCTCCCACACCGGGGAGCTGTTTTTT. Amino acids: CASGRGGSHTGELFF.